These T cell receptor beta chains were read from a single sample in a study of neurological immune-mediated disorders. TCRdb recomputed calls from the 5' RACE reads with MiXCR, one row per CDR3 protein. The data show roughly 98,000 distinct CDR3 sequences, with about 13% seen just once and approximately 4.5% held by the top ten. Input material: PBMCs. The receptors stem from a female donor with HTLV-1-associated myelopathy (HAM/TSP). Each CDR3 is given with its conserved first and last residue. The D gene is left open where the match is weak. The size field is filled for only some rows; it gives once, few, many or a size class.

d_gene: TRBD1
j_gene: TRBJ2-3
v_gene: TRBV5-1
abundance: many
CDR3aa: CASRIPRGQGEDTQYF
CDR3nt: TGCGCCAGCAGAATCCCTAGGGGACAGGGGGAAGATACGCAGTATTTT

d_gene: -
j_gene: TRBJ2-1
v_gene: TRBV13
abundance: -
CDR3aa: CASSTHYNEQFF
CDR3nt: TGTGCCAGCAGCACCCACTACAATGAGCAGTTCTTC

d_gene: -
j_gene: TRBJ2-3
v_gene: TRBV7-2
abundance: many
CDR3aa: CASSKGFSTDTQYF
CDR3nt: TGTGCCAGCAGTAAGGGATTTAGCACAGATACGCAGTATTTT

d_gene: -
j_gene: TRBJ2-1
v_gene: TRBV5-1
abundance: -
CDR3aa: CASSPGAGAPNEQFF
CDR3nt: TGCGCCAGCAGCCCGGGGGCGGGCGCCCCCAATGAGCAGTTCTTC

d_gene: -
j_gene: TRBJ2-7
v_gene: TRBV27
abundance: many
CDR3aa: CASSLPGFDEQYF
CDR3nt: TGTGCCAGCAGTTTGCCAGGTTTTGATGAGCAGTACTTC

d_gene: TRBD1
j_gene: TRBJ2-6
v_gene: TRBV7-2
abundance: few
CDR3aa: CASSSGDRELSGANVLTF
CDR3nt: TGTGCCAGCAGCTCCGGGGACAGGGAACTGTCTGGGGCCAACGTCCTGACTTTC

d_gene: -
j_gene: TRBJ2-5
v_gene: TRBV2
abundance: many
CDR3aa: CASRAGPVRETQYF
CDR3nt: TGTGCCAGCAGGGCAGGCCCCGTTCGGGAGACCCAGTACTTC

d_gene: -
j_gene: TRBJ2-1
v_gene: TRBV9
abundance: many
CDR3aa: CASSVGAYEQFF
CDR3nt: TGTGCCAGCAGCGTAGGTGCGTATGAGCAGTTCTTC

d_gene: -
j_gene: TRBJ1-5
v_gene: TRBV5-1
abundance: medium-sized
CDR3aa: CASSLDSGRGDQPQHF
CDR3nt: TGCGCCAGCAGCCTGGATAGTGGCAGGGGCGATCAGCCCCAGCATTTT

d_gene: TRBD1
j_gene: TRBJ2-4
v_gene: TRBV20-1
abundance: many
CDR3aa: CSAGQGLVGKNIQYF
CDR3nt: TGCAGTGCCGGACAGGGGTTGGTTGGCAAAAACATTCAGTACTTC

d_gene: -
j_gene: TRBJ1-3
v_gene: TRBV5-1
abundance: -
CDR3aa: CASSLVAGRSTIYF
CDR3nt: TGCGCCAGCAGCTTGGTGGCAGGGCGCTCCACCATATATTTT

d_gene: -
j_gene: TRBJ1-3
v_gene: TRBV20-1
abundance: few
CDR3aa: CSARDNGGNTIYF
CDR3nt: TGCAGTGCTCGTGACAATGGAGGAAACACCATATATTTT

d_gene: -
j_gene: TRBJ2-1
v_gene: TRBV20-1
abundance: many
CDR3aa: CSASSVNHNEQFF
CDR3nt: TGCAGTGCTAGCTCCGTGAACCACAATGAGCAGTTCTTC

d_gene: TRBD1
j_gene: TRBJ1-1
v_gene: TRBV5-1
abundance: few
CDR3aa: CASSWSRQGLNTEAFF
CDR3nt: TGCGCCAGCAGCTGGAGCCGACAGGGCCTGAACACTGAAGCTTTCTTT

d_gene: -
j_gene: TRBJ1-1
v_gene: TRBV11-1
abundance: many
CDR3aa: CASSFAGSTEAFF
CDR3nt: TGTGCCAGCAGCTTCGCAGGGAGCACTGAAGCTTTCTTT

d_gene: -
j_gene: TRBJ2-3
v_gene: TRBV5-1
abundance: many
CDR3aa: CASSLRPPTGPPDTQYF
CDR3nt: TGCGCCAGCAGCTTGAGGCCCCCAACGGGCCCCCCAGATACGCAGTATTTT

d_gene: -
j_gene: TRBJ2-1
v_gene: TRBV7-9
abundance: many
CDR3aa: CASSPRGSPYNEQFF
CDR3nt: TGTGCCAGCAGCCCTAGAGGGTCCCCCTACAATGAGCAGTTCTTC

d_gene: -
j_gene: TRBJ2-5
v_gene: TRBV2
abundance: -
CDR3aa: CASSGYSRETQYF
CDR3nt: TGTGCCAGCAGTGGATACAGTAGAGAGACCCAGTACTTC

d_gene: -
j_gene: TRBJ1-1
v_gene: TRBV20-1
abundance: many
CDR3aa: CSAQTTTDGVAFF
CDR3nt: TGCAGTGCCCAAACAACGACAGATGGTGTAGCTTTCTTT

d_gene: -
j_gene: TRBJ2-1
v_gene: TRBV9
abundance: -
CDR3aa: CASSVEGDSYNEQFF
CDR3nt: TGTGCCAGCAGCGTAGAGGGAGACTCCTACAATGAGCAGTTCTTC

d_gene: TRBD1
j_gene: TRBJ2-7
v_gene: TRBV7-3
abundance: many
CDR3aa: CASSPESGQGWDEQYF
CDR3nt: TGTGCCAGCAGCCCAGAGTCCGGACAGGGATGGGACGAGCAGTACTTC

d_gene: -
j_gene: TRBJ1-2
v_gene: TRBV5-1
abundance: many
CDR3aa: CASSLIHRDSGYTF
CDR3nt: TGCGCCAGCAGCTTGATTCACAGGGATAGTGGCTACACCTTC

d_gene: -
j_gene: TRBJ1-5
v_gene: TRBV12-3/TRBV12-4
abundance: many
CDR3aa: CASRLEGVGQPQHF
CDR3nt: TGTGCCAGCAGACTCGAAGGGGTCGGCCAGCCCCAGCATTTT

d_gene: -
j_gene: TRBJ2-2
v_gene: TRBV20-1
abundance: many
CDR3aa: CSAGGPNTGELFF
CDR3nt: TGCAGTGCCGGGGGACCGAACACCGGGGAGCTGTTTTTT

d_gene: TRBD2
j_gene: TRBJ2-3
v_gene: TRBV4-2
abundance: many
CDR3aa: CASSQFGTSGGGSDTQYF
CDR3nt: TGTGCCAGCAGCCAATTCGGGACTAGCGGGGGGGGATCAGATACGCAGTATTTT

d_gene: TRBD1
j_gene: TRBJ2-1
v_gene: TRBV5-1
abundance: many
CDR3aa: CASSLGTGIHEQFF
CDR3nt: TGCGCCAGCAGCTTGGGGACAGGGATACATGAGCAGTTCTTC

d_gene: -
j_gene: TRBJ1-5
v_gene: TRBV15
abundance: -
CDR3aa: CATSRAETGIGFMSQHF
CDR3nt: TGTGCCACCAGCAGAGCCGAAACAGGGATAGGGTTTATGTCCCAGCATTTT

d_gene: TRBD2
j_gene: TRBJ2-3
v_gene: TRBV20-1
abundance: -
CDR3aa: CSAPTSGSTDMQYF
CDR3nt: TGCAGTGCTCCGACTAGCGGAAGTACAGATATGCAGTATTTT

d_gene: -
j_gene: TRBJ2-7
v_gene: TRBV7-2
abundance: -
CDR3aa: CASSLRGGASEQYF
CDR3nt: TGTGCCAGCAGCTTGAGGGGGGGGGCGAGTGAGCAGTACTTC